Here is one TCR beta chain with its context. Its target is unknown. This specimen belongs to a study of cytomegalovirus exposure and HLA in healthy donors. Study-wide findings and caveats: 87-base-pair reads could not separate some V segments, including TRBV6-2 and TRBV6-3. The classifier reportedly diagnosed cytomegalovirus status with high sensitivity and specificity.

The PCR contained 60 Vbeta and 13 Jbeta primers. Repertoires were generated with immunoSEQ multiplex PCR, while TCRdb's copy carries only in-frame clones and drops some. The data show some 170,000 clones, roughly 87% seen once. CDR3 size: 15 residues. The germline V gene has CDR1 LNHNV and CDR2 YYDKDF (reference sequence). The V end lost 4 bases, the J end lost 2 bases, and 11 bases lay between the germline ends. Donors showed nominal health when sampled, although they likely had unrecorded immune exposures. The sample was PBMCs. V is TRBV15 and J is TRBJ2-2; D possibly uses TRBD1 or TRBD2 (5 bases each). The clonotype was recovered from a middle-aged man in good health and CMV-seropositive. The CDR3 loop is CATSTEGLNTGELFF. The CDR3 bases are TGTGCCACCAGCACAGAGGGGCTAAACACCGGGGAGCTGTTTTTT.